The clone carrying this TCR beta chain came up a few times. The antigen is unknown. MiXCR was run by TCRdb on the reads, yielding one entry per CDR3 protein. The sample gives fewer than 350,000 distinct CDR3 sequences, 15% to 20% of which show up once; approximately 12% is in the top ten. CDR1 and CDR2 (germline): DFQATT, SNEGSKA (reference sequence). The CDR3 is 15 amino acids. The ends lost 6 bases at V and 3 bases at J; junction bases unmatched: 11. The sample belongs to a study of T cell repertoires in cytomegalovirus infection. Study-wide context: Both a matching HLA type and CMV infection were indicated by public TCR beta signatures.

Regarding the study as a whole: Summed public TCR beta family frequency identified CMV carriers bearing the relevant HLA.

The source material was PBMCs. This TCR was sampled from a human donor in good health (CMV status not recorded). Some clones in this sample may be carry-over from other donors' samples. V is TRBV20-1 and J is TRBJ1-1, with 9 bases identical to TRBD1. The CDR3 nucleotides are TGCAGTGCCTCCCGCCGGGGACAGGGTCACACTGAAGCTTTCTTT. This codes for CSASRRGQGHTEAFF.